Included here is one T cell receptor (beta chain) sequence, with context. The sample belongs to a study of blood T cell repertoires in COVID-19. Study overall: Donors in the United States, Italy and Spain gave samples during acute or convalescent COVID-19.

Original processing methods: The assay estimated nucleated cells by amplifying reference gene primers. Generated by immunoSEQ multiplex PCR, the TCRdb table keeps only in-frame clones and is missing some. The DNA gave D and trimming, while V, J and clone size come from that table. The data show over 200,000 clones, around 75% seen once. The germline CDR1 and CDR2 sequences are SGHDT and YYEEEE. This CDR3 comprises 17 residues. V gave up 0 bases and J gave up 2 bases; unmatched junction bases: 0. The receptor's source is a human donor in a cohort sampled during active COVID-19. The sample comprised peripheral blood. J is TRBJ1-6 and V is TRBV5-6; 12 bases match TRBD1. CDR3 in amino acids: CASSLGDRGPYNSPLHF. In DNA, the CDR3 is TGTGCCAGCAGCTTGGGGGACAGGGGGCCCTATAATTCACCCCTCCACTTT.